This entry concerns a single T cell receptor beta chain. Its matching antigen is unknown. The sample comes from a study of T cells in Graves' hyperthyroidism and ophthalmopathy. Study results and caveats: Blood also held most thyroid clonotypes expanded beyond 0.001. Onset of ophthalmopathy came a median about 6.5 months after the model predicted it.

Trimming removed 6 bases from V and 1 base from J, with 15 bases in between. The CDR3 extends over 15 amino acids. Germline assignment: CDR1 MNHNS and CDR2 SASEGT. Exclusion criteria comprised uncontrolled infection, other autoimmune disease, pregnancy or lactation. What was amplified from RNA transcripts were TCR beta CDR3 regions. Researchers ran a first-round RT-PCR on the TCR CDR3 using the HTBI primer set. TCRdb called the multiplex PCR reads again in MiXCR, with one record for every CDR3 protein. The repertoire has about 520,000 distinct CDR3 sequences, around 22% of them found once; the top ten carry about 11%.

This chain connects TRBV6-1 to TRBJ1-1; tentative D call: TRBD1 (6 bases). Sequencing was performed on blood. The sequence derives from a woman younger than 45 with Graves' ophthalmopathy. CDR3 in DNA: TGTGCCAGCAGACTACCGGACAGCTCGAACACTGAAGCTTTCTTT. Translated, it gives CASRLPDSSNTEAFF.